One sample yielded the 19 T cell receptor beta chains listed below, sequenced in a study of cytomegalovirus exposure and HLA in healthy donors (dated 2017 in TCRdb). The library was built by means of the immunoSEQ multiplex PCR assay. For the multiplex PCR, a mixture combining 60 forward primers for TCR Vbeta segments and 13 reverse primers for TCR Jbeta segments was used. The immuneACCESS repertoire file appears here via TCRdb, limited to in-frame rearrangements. These files lack a portion of the clones; in checked studies, under half of the deficit traces to unresolved V genes, and the cause of the others is not known. In this sample the table shows approximately 130,000 clones, 75% of which occur a single time. Together, the top ten hold approximately 3% of the sample. Sequencing was done on a sample of PBMCs. The receptors come from a woman aged 40 to 50 in good health and CMV-seropositive.

V gene TRBV11-2 combines with J gene TRBJ2-7; 10 bases agree with TRBD1. The V and J ends lost 1 base and 2 bases, in that order; junction bases with no gene match: 2. The germline CDR1 and CDR2 sequences are SGHAT and FQNNGV. The length of the CDR3 is 15 residues. CDR3 region: CASSLGGTGAYEQYF. The CDR3 bases are TGTGCCAGCAGCTTAGGTGGGACAGGGGCCTACGAGCAGTACTTC.

The rearrangement uses TRBV19 and TRBJ2-7; 8 nucleotides agree with TRBD2. The CDR3 runs 15 residues. V shed 1 base and J 6 bases; nucleotides not matched to a gene: 8. CDR1 and CDR2 (germline): LNHDA, SQIVND (reference sequence). CDR3: CASSIAGGALFEQYF. The CDR3 nucleotides read TGTGCCAGTAGTATAGCCGGGGGGGCCCTCTTCGAGCAGTACTTC.

This clone was detected a few times. V gene TRBV28 combines with J gene TRBJ1-2, with TRBD1 matching over 7 bases. Germline trimming cut 3 bases from V and 0 bases from J; bases unmatched to any gene: 4. Germline V CDR1 and CDR2: MDHEN, SYDVKM. The CDR3 extends over 15 amino acids. The DNA of the CDR3 is TGTGCCAGCAGTTTCCCTCAGGGGGCTAACTATGGCTACACCTTC. Protein sequence: CASSFPQGANYGYTF.

This chain uses TRBV30 with TRBJ2-7, with D perhaps TRBD2 (5 bases). The CDR3 runs to 15 residues. CDR1 is GTSNPN and CDR2 is SVGIG in the germline V gene (reference sequence). V lost 4 bases and J lost 0, with 16 bases in between. CDR3 bases: TGTGCCTGGAACCACGAGACGGGAAGCTCCTACGAGCAGTACTTC. It yields the protein CAWNHETGSSYEQYF.

The chain carries TRBV5-4 and TRBJ1-2; TRBD1 might be the D (6 bases). Trimming pared 2 bases from V and 8 bases from J, leaving 10 bases between. CDR1 and CDR2 from the germline V gene are SGHNT and YYREEE (reference sequence). This CDR3 region has 12 residues. The CDR3: CASSLQGNGYTF. The DNA for the CDR3 is TGTGCCAGCAGCTTACAGGGTAACGGCTACACCTTC.

V usage is TRBV9 and J usage is TRBJ1-2; 10 nucleotides match TRBD1. V trimming: 3 bases; J trimming: 4 bases; junction bases outside the gene matches: 6. The CDR3 is made up of 15 amino acids. Germline loops: CDR1 SGDLS, CDR2 YYNGEE. The CDR3, as DNA: TGTGCCAGCAGCGCCGGGACAGGGGACCCCTATGGCTACACCTTC. Translation gives CASSAGTGDPYGYTF.

The chain couples TRBV30 to TRBJ1-2, with 8 positions matching TRBD1. The V gene's germline CDR1 is GTSNPN and CDR2 SVGIG (reference sequence). This CDR3 has 14 amino acids. Losses at the gene ends were 4 bases for V and 7 bases for J; bases not matched to a gene: 11. The CDR3 nucleotides read TGTGCCTGGACGGTGGACAGGGAACTTCCTGGCTACACCTTC. Protein product: CAWTVDRELPGYTF.

The chain is built from TRBV6-5 and TRBJ1-1, with 7 bases aligning to TRBD1. Germline loops: CDR1 MNHEY, CDR2 SVGAGI. V shed 5 bases and J 5 bases; nucleotides not matched to a gene: 8. The CDR3 covers 14 residues. CDR3 nucleotides: TGTGCCAGCAGTAAGACAGGGCTGCGGACTGAAGCTTTCTTT. As protein: CASSKTGLRTEAFF.

Here the CDR3 reads CASSQDKAGGFSGTQYF. DNA of the CDR3: TGTGCCAGCAGCCAAGATAAGGCGGGAGGTTTCTCCGGTACGCAGTATTTT. V usage is TRBV4-2 and J usage is TRBJ2-3; 8 nucleotides match TRBD2. CDR1 LGHNA and CDR2 YNFKEQ come from the germline V gene. J gave up 8 bases and V 0 bases, and 13 bases lay outside the gene matches. There are 17 residues in the CDR3.

V usage is TRBV30 and J usage is TRBJ2-1; 8 bases are a match to TRBD2. The V gene's germline CDR1 is GTSNPN and CDR2 SVGIG (reference sequence). J was trimmed by 2 bases and V by 5 bases; bases with no gene match: 11. The CDR3 consists of 16 residues. The CDR3 sequence is CAWEGFSGATYNEQFF. CDR3 sequence (DNA): TGTGCCTGGGAAGGATTTAGCGGGGCAACCTACAATGAGCAGTTCTTC. Looking up the rest from reference TRBV30 and TRBJ2-1 gives the full variable domain: SQTIHQWPATLVQPVGSPLSLECTVEGTSNPNLYWYRQAAGRGLQLLFYSVGIGQISSEVPQNLSASRPQDRQFILSSKKLLLSDSGFYLCAWEGFSGATYNEQFFGPGTRLTVL.

The J gene is TRBJ2-3, the V gene TRBV4-3; 10 bases map to TRBD2. The CDR3 length is 16 residues. Germline CDR1 and CDR2: LGHNA and YSLEER. V was pared by 0 bases and J by 4 bases, with 4 bases of the junction left unmatched. The CDR3 DNA reads as TGCGCCAGCAGCCAAGAAAGAGCGGGAGGGGCAGATACGCAGTATTTT. It codes for CASSQERAGGADTQYF.

V is TRBV30 and J is TRBJ1-1; D not resolved. The germline V gene encodes CDR1 GTSNPN and CDR2 SVGIG (reference sequence). This CDR3 has 13 residues. V was pared by 3 bases and J by 3 bases, with 11 bases between. The CDR3 here is CAWSRNEDTEAFF. For the CDR3, the DNA is TGTGCCTGGAGCCGAAACGAGGACACTGAAGCTTTCTTT.

This clone was observed a few times. The chain joins TRBV5-8 to TRBJ1-2; D gene unclear. Germline CDR1 reads SGHTS; CDR2 reads YDEGEE. CDR3 length: 12 amino acids. Trimming cost V 7 bases and J 4 bases, with 11 bases left between them. CDR3 sequence reads: CASASSGYGYTF. Here the CDR3 DNA reads TGTGCCAGCGCTAGTTCGGGCTATGGCTACACCTTC.

This clone was counted between two and nine times. Other DNA sequences in the same sample also yield this CDR3. This chain links TRBV7-9 with TRBJ2-3; D gene unclear. This CDR3 region has 12 residues. V lost 5 bases and J lost 0, with 3 bases in between. Germline loops: CDR1 SEHNR, CDR2 FQNEAQ (reference sequence). CDR3 loop: CASSPSTDTQYF. The DNA for the CDR3 is TGTGCCAGCAGCCCTAGCACAGATACGCAGTATTTT. Using reference TRBV7-9 and TRBJ2-3 for the parts outside the CDR3, the full variable domain is DTGVSQNPRHKITKRGQNVTFRCDPISEHNRLYWYRQTLGQGPEFLTYFQNEAQLEKSRLLSDRFSAERPKGSFSTLEIQRTEQGDSAMYLCASSPSTDTQYFGPGTRLTVL.

V usage is TRBV5-6 and J usage is TRBJ1-5; 7 nucleotides align to TRBD1. This CDR3 is built from 16 residues. V trimming: 5 bases; J trimming: 1 base; junction bases outside the gene matches: 9. Germline assignment: CDR1 SGHDT and CDR2 YYEEEE. DNA of the CDR3: TGTGCCAGCAGTCACAGGGGAGTCGGAAGCAATCAGCCCCAGCATTTT. Its protein is CASSHRGVGSNQPQHF.

This rearrangement joins TRBV13 to TRBJ2-7, with a possible D match to TRBD1 (5 bases). The V and J ends lost 0 bases and 2 bases respectively, with 11 bases between them. This CDR3 is 15 amino acids long. In germline, CDR1 is PRHDT, CDR2 FYEKMQ (reference sequence). The CDR3: CASSLGPAGTYEQYF. CDR3 coding DNA: TGTGCCAGCAGCTTAGGCCCGGCAGGGACCTACGAGCAGTACTTC.

The chain combines TRBV5-1 with TRBJ1-2; maybe TRBD1 (6 bases). V lost 2 bases, J lost 7 bases, and 12 bases lay in between. CDR3 length equals 13 residues. The germline gives CDR1 SGHRS, CDR2 YFSETQ. CDR3 loop: CASSFGGLGGYTF. CDR3 sequence (DNA): TGCGCCAGCAGCTTCGGGGGGCTGGGTGGCTACACCTTC.

The V call is TRBV5-4, the J call TRBJ2-2; 8 nucleotides align to TRBD2. Per germline, CDR1 SGHNT and CDR2 YYREEE (reference sequence). The CDR3 is 14 residues long. The V segment lost 7 bases and the J segment 4 bases; nucleotides outside the gene matches: 6. The DNA of the CDR3 is TGTGCCAGCGGCGGGGGGAGAAGCACCGGGGAGCTGTTTTTT. Protein product: CASGGGRSTGELFF.

This clone has just a few counts. The rearrangement joins TRBV6-5 to TRBJ1-1; D gene unclear. CDR3 length equals 15 residues. Germline V gives CDR1 MNHEY, CDR2 SVGAGI. With 0 bases removed from V and 0 bases from J, the gap between germline ends came to 8 bases. CDR3 bases: TGTGCCAGCAGTTACTCGATTACAGTGAACACTGAAGCTTTCTTT. Encoded protein: CASSYSITVNTEAFF.